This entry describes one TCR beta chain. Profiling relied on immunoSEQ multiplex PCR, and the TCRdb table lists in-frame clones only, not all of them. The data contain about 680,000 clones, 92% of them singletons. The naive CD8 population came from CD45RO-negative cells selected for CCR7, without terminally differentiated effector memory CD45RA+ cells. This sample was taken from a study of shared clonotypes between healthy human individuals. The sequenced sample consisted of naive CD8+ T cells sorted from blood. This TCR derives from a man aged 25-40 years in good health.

CDR3 protein: CASGGGYGYTF. DNA for the CDR3: TGTGCCAGCGGAGGAGGCTATGGCTACACCTTC. The chain couples TRBV6-5 to TRBJ1-2; the D is unclear. Between the trimmed V and J ends, which lost 8 bases and 4 bases, there was a span of 8 bases. From germline, CDR1 is MNHEY and CDR2 SVGAGI. CDR3 length: 11 residues.